One sample yielded the 21 T cell receptor beta chains listed below, sequenced in a study of blood T cell repertoires in COVID-19. TCRdb keeps only in-frame clones here, not all; method: immunoSEQ multiplex PCR. The sample carries a few hundred thousand clones, about 87% recorded once. The sequencing input was peripheral blood. All receptors come from a man aged 60 to 69 with acute or convalescent COVID-19.

In its sample, this clone was seen once. This rearrangement joins TRBV10-2 to TRBJ1-2; 9 bases align to TRBD1. Trimming cost V 2 bases and J 4 bases; bases outside gene matches: 2. Germline CDR1 is WSHSY and CDR2 is SAAADI. The CDR3 loop spans 14 amino acids. CDR3 DNA sequence: TGCGCCAGCAGTGAGGCGGGACAGGGCTATGGCTACACCTTC. It translates to CASSEAGQGYGYTF.

This clone has just a few counts. V gene TRBV7-3 combines with J gene TRBJ2-2; no definite D call. The CDR3 loop spans 12 amino acids. Trimming took off 6 bases at V and 5 bases at J, with 7 bases between the two ends. Germline lookup yields CDR1 SGHTA and CDR2 FQGTGA. DNA for the CDR3: TGTGCCAGCAGTCATGTTACCGGGGAGCTGTTTTTT. It yields the protein CASSHVTGELFF.

The J gene is TRBJ1-6, the V gene TRBV6-5, with a tentative D call TRBD1 (6 bases). CDR1 is MNHEY and CDR2 is SVGAGI in the germline V gene. V was trimmed by 5 bases and J by 13 bases, leaving 15 bases between them. The CDR3 totals 13 residues. CDR3: CASSKTGPSPLHF. The CDR3 region has the DNA TGTGCCAGCAGTAAGACAGGCCCTTCTCCCCTCCACTTT.

The chain joins TRBV5-1 to TRBJ1-1, with 7 bases aligning to TRBD1. This CDR3 is 13 amino acids long. The V gene end was trimmed by 0 bases and the J gene end by 6 bases; junction bases not matched to a gene: 2. Per germline, CDR1 SGHRS and CDR2 YFSETQ. CDR3: CASSLEGTAEAFF. DNA of the CDR3: TGCGCCAGCAGCTTGGAAGGGACAGCTGAAGCTTTCTTT. The complete variable domain, with remaining parts taken from reference TRBV5-1 and TRBJ1-1, reads KAGVTQTPRYLIKTRGQQVTLSCSPISGHRSVSWYQQTPGQGLQFLFEYFSETQRNKGNFPGRFSGRQFSNSRSEMNVSTLELGDSALYLCASSLEGTAEAFFGQGTRLTVV.

This chain joins TRBV6-2 or TRBV6-3 and TRBJ2-1, with D perhaps TRBD1 (6 bases). The germline V gene encodes CDR1 MNHEY and CDR2 SVGEGT. V was pared by 0 bases and J by 5 bases, with 20 bases between. This CDR3 is built from 18 residues. CDR3 amino acids: CASSYSWGLGQSNNEQFF. The CDR3 DNA sequence: TGTGCCAGCAGTTACTCATGGGGTCTAGGACAGTCGAACAATGAGCAGTTCTTC.

V is TRBV21-1 and J is TRBJ2-7; the DNA was not used to check the table's D call, TRBD1. TRBV21-1 is designated a pseudogene. There are 19 residues in the CDR3. The CDR3 reads CASSKETPGQPRGAYEQYF. The CDR3 bases are TGTGCCAGCAGCAAAGAAACGCCCGGACAGCCCAGGGGGGCTTACGAGCAGTACTTC.

The rearrangement links TRBV5-1 to TRBJ1-4, with TRBD1 matching over 10 bases. Germline assignment: CDR1 SGHRS and CDR2 YFSETQ. Trimming took 0 bases from V and 8 from J; bases not matched to a gene: 4. The CDR3 spans 15 residues. CDR3 sequence (DNA): TGCGCCAGCAGCTTGGCTGGACAGGGGGGCGAAAAACTGTTTTTT. Translation: CASSLAGQGGEKLFF.

The V and J genes are TRBV5-6 and TRBJ2-2; 8 bases map to TRBD2. Germline assignment: CDR1 SGHDT and CDR2 YYEEEE. V trimming: 3 bases; J trimming: 6 bases; junction bases outside the gene matches: 10. There are 16 residues in the CDR3. This chain's CDR3 is CASSSLSGGAAGELFF. The CDR3 region has the DNA TGTGCCAGCAGCTCCCTATCGGGGGGGGCGGCCGGGGAGCTGTTTTTT.

The chain couples TRBV7-6 to TRBJ1-3; 9 positions match TRBD1. The V gene's germline CDR1 is SGHVS and CDR2 FNYEAQ. V lost 1 base to trimming and J lost 4 bases; unmatched junction nucleotides: 11. The CDR3 totals 18 residues. Here the CDR3 reads CASSLVVPGTGRGNTIYF. The DNA for the CDR3 is TGTGCCAGCAGCTTAGTAGTACCCGGGACAGGGAGAGGAAACACCATATATTTT.

The gene calls are TRBV6-5 and TRBJ1-2; 9 nucleotides match TRBD1. The CDR3 is made up of 15 amino acids. CDR1 is MNHEY and CDR2 is SVGAGI in the germline V gene. J lost 1 base, V lost 7 bases, and 7 bases had no gene match. The CDR3 DNA is TGTGCCAGCACCCCCGGGACAGGGATTAACTATGGCTACACCTTC. This gives the protein CASTPGTGINYGYTF.

The genes are TRBV6-5 and TRBJ2-1; weak D call: TRBD2 (5 bases). Germline CDR1 reads MNHEY; CDR2 reads SVGAGI. Trimming removed 2 bases from V and 11 bases from J, with 13 bases in between. The CDR3 totals 13 residues. CDR3 region: CASSYRMDWQQFF. The CDR3 DNA reads as TGTGCCAGCAGTTACCGAATGGACTGGCAGCAGTTCTTC.

V and J are TRBV6-4 and TRBJ2-1, with 7 bases identical to TRBD2. The CDR3 runs to 15 residues. V trimming: 2 bases; J trimming: 12 bases; junction bases outside the gene matches: 13. Germline V gene lookup returns CDR1 MRHNA and CDR2 SNTAGT. CDR3: CASSDGEGGVTPQFF. The CDR3 bases are TGTGCCAGCAGTGACGGGGAGGGAGGGGTTACTCCGCAGTTCTTC.

This clone was recorded once. The rearrangement joins TRBV15 to TRBJ2-1; perhaps TRBD1 as D (5 bases). The CDR3 has 16 amino acids. V was clipped by 0 bases and J by 6 bases, with 15 bases between them. Germline V gene data show CDR1 as LNHNV and CDR2 as YYDKDF (reference sequence). The CDR3 sequence is CATSRESFGRVNEQFF. CDR3 sequence (DNA): TGTGCCACCAGCAGAGAATCCTTCGGCAGGGTCAATGAGCAGTTCTTC. The full variable domain, in which reference TRBV15 and TRBJ2-1 provide the parts outside the CDR3, is DAMVIQNPRYQVTQFGKPVTLSCSQTLNHNVMYWYQQKSSQAPKLLFHYYDKDFNNEADTPDNFQSRRPNTSFCFLDIRSPGLGDTAMYLCATSRESFGRVNEQFFGPGTRLTVL.

The rearrangement uses TRBV10-2 and TRBJ2-2, with 8 bases identical to TRBD1. The CDR3 runs 16 residues. From germline, CDR1 is WSHSY and CDR2 SAAADI. V lost 5 bases, J lost 0 bases, and 5 bases stayed unmatched. As DNA, the CDR3 is TGCGCCAGCAGTCAACAGGGGGGTTCGAACACCGGGGAGCTGTTTTTT. This encodes CASSQQGGSNTGELFF.

V usage is TRBV27 and J usage is TRBJ2-1, with D unresolved. The V gene's germline CDR1 is MNHEY and CDR2 SMNVEV (reference sequence). The length of the CDR3 is 18 residues. The ends were cut back, 0 bases at V and 5 bases at J, with 20 bases in the middle. In DNA, the CDR3 is TGTGCCAGCAGTTTATCGCCCATTCGTAGGATGGGCAACAATGAGCAGTTCTTC. Translated: CASSLSPIRRMGNNEQFF.

The chain uses TRBV6-1 and TRBJ2-1, with 12 positions matching TRBD2. V lost 0 bases, J lost 7 bases, and 1 base stayed unmatched. Germline V CDR1 and CDR2: MNHNS, SASEGT. CDR3 length equals 15 residues. The CDR3 DNA follows: TGTGCCAGCAGTGAAGCAACTAGCGGGGGGAATGAGCAGTTCTTC. Amino acid sequence: CASSEATSGGNEQFF.

The J gene is TRBJ2-3, the V gene TRBV13; D is possibly TRBD1 (7 bases). This CDR3 region has 16 residues. Germline V gene lookup returns CDR1 PRHDT and CDR2 FYEKMQ (reference sequence). The germline V and J ends were trimmed by 6 bases and 2 bases, with 18 bases remaining between them. This CDR3 is CASRQTGAGNTDTQYF. As DNA, the CDR3 is TGTGCCAGCAGACAAACAGGGGCGGGAAACACAGATACGCAGTATTTT.

The J gene is TRBJ1-1, the V gene TRBV29-1, with 7 bases identical to TRBD1. Trimming at V came to 8 bases and at J to 1 base, leaving 4 bases not matched to a gene. The V gene's germline CDR1 is SQVTM and CDR2 ANQGSEA. This CDR3 comprises 12 residues. The CDR3 loop is CSYRQGNTEAFF. DNA of the CDR3: TGCAGCTACCGACAGGGGAACACTGAAGCTTTCTTT. Complete variable domain (other parts from reference TRBV29-1 and TRBJ1-1): SAVISQKPSRDICQRGTSLTIQCQVDSQVTMMFWYRQQPGQSLTLIATANQGSEATYESGFVIDKFPISRPNLTFSTLTVSNMSPEDSSIYLCSYRQGNTEAFFGQGTRLTVV.

The J gene is TRBJ1-1, the V gene TRBV27; 7 bases map to TRBD1. V lost 2 bases, J lost 0 bases, and 6 bases stayed unmatched. Germline CDR1 is MNHEY and CDR2 is SMNVEV (reference sequence). CDR3 length equals 16 residues. CDR3 DNA sequence: TGTGCCAGCAGTTTAACAGGGGCTGTCCTGAACACTGAAGCTTTCTTT. Translated, it gives CASSLTGAVLNTEAFF.

As to this clone: The sample contains more than one DNA sequence encoding this CDR3. The chain links TRBV6-6 to TRBJ2-5; weak D call: TRBD2 (5 bases). Trimming cost V 0 bases and J 4 bases, with 6 bases left between them. The CDR3 is 13 residues long. Germline assignment: CDR1 MNHNY and CDR2 SVGAGI (reference sequence). The CDR3: CASSYSRGETQYF. The CDR3 DNA reads as TGTGCCAGCAGTTACTCCCGGGGAGAGACCCAGTACTTC.

V and J are TRBV6-6 and TRBJ1-2; 7 bases are a match to TRBD1. V dropped 10 bases and J dropped 7; count of bases not matched to a gene: 15. The CDR3 runs to 14 residues. The V gene's germline CDR1 is MNHNY and CDR2 SVGAGI (reference sequence). The CDR3 sequence is CATSREGTAGGYTF. The CDR3 DNA reads TGTGCCACCTCCCGGGAGGGGACAGCCGGTGGCTACACCTTC.